This T cell receptor beta chain emerged from a study of T cells expressing NK-cell markers. Background on the study: The study drew TCR beta repertoires from sorted CD3+CD56+NKG2C+, CD3+CD56+NKG2C- and CD3+CD56-NKG2C+ T cells.

This CDR3 is 13 amino acids long. For this clonotype: The antigen is unknown.

Study outcomes and limitations: These clonotypes, the leaders elsewhere, also led the CD3+CD56-NKG2C+ fraction in a few donors.

TCRdb processed the 5' RACE reads again and assigns one entry to each CDR3 protein, with no DNA. The sample holds 500,000 to 700,000 distinct CDR3 sequences. What was sequenced was blood T cells: a sorted CD56 or NKG2C T cell subset, CD4+ or CD8+ T cells, or bulk PBMC T cells (not recorded which). The gene calls are TRBV12-3 or TRBV12-4 and TRBJ1-6. This TCR came from a man between 18 and 35 years old in good health. The CDR3 reads CASRIQGGAPLHF.